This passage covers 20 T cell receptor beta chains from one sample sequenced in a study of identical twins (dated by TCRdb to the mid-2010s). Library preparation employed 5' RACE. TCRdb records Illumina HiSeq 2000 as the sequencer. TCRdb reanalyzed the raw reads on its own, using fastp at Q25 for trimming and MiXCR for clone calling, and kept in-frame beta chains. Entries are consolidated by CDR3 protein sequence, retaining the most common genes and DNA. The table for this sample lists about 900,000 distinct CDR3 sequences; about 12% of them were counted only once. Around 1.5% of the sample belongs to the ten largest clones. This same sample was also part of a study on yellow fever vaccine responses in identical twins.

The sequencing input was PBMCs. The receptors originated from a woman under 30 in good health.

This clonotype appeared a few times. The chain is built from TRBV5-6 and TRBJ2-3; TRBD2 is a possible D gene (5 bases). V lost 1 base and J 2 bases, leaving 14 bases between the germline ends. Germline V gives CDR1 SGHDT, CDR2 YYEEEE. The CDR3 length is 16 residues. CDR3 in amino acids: CASSLWAGMLTDTQYF. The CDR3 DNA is TGTGCCAGCAGCTTGTGGGCCGGGATGCTCACAGATACGCAGTATTTT.

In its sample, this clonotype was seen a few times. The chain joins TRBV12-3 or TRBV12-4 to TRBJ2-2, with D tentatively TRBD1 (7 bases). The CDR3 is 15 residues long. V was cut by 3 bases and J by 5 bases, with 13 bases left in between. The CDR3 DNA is TGTGCCAGCAGTTTGGAGGGGGCGGTGACCGGGGAGCTGTTTTTT. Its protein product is CASSLEGAVTGELFF.

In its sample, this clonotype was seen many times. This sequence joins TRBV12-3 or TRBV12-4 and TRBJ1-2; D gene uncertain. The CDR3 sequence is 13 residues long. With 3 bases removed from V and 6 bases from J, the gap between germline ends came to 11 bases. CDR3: CASSLEAADGYTF. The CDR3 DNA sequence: TGTGCCAGCAGTTTGGAGGCAGCTGATGGCTACACCTTC.

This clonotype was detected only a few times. The CDR3 region has the DNA TGCGCCAGCAGCCCCAAACAGGGTCAAGAGACCCAGTACTTC. Amino acids: CASSPKQGQETQYF. The V call is TRBV4-1, the J call TRBJ2-5; D might be TRBD1 (6 bases). Germline values: CDR1 MGHRA, CDR2 YSYEKL. The CDR3 sequence is 14 residues long. V lost 4 bases and J lost 2, with 11 bases in between.

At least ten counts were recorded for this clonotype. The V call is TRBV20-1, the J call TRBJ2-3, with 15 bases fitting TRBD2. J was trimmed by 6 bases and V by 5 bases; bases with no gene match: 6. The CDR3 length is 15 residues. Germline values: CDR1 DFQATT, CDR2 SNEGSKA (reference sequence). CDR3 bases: TGCAGTGCTCCCGGACTAGCGGGGGGGCCTGATACGCAGTATTTT. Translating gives CSAPGLAGGPDTQYF.

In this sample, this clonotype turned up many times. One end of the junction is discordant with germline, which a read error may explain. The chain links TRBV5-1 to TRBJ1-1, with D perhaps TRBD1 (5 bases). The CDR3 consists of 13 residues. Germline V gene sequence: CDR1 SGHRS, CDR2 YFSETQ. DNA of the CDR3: TGTGCCAGCAGCTTAGTGGGGGACACTGAAGCTTTCTTT. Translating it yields CASSLVGDTEAFF.

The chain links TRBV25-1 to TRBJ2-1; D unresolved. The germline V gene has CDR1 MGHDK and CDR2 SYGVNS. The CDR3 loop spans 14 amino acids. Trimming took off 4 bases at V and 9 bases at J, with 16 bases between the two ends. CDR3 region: CASSGDLLNSEQFF. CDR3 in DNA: TGTGCCAGCAGTGGAGACCTTTTGAACAGTGAGCAGTTCTTC.

CDR3 sequence reads: CASSFWALDTGELFF. In DNA, the CDR3 is TGTGCCAGCAGTTTTTGGGCGTTGGATACCGGGGAGCTGTTTTTT. V is TRBV12-3 or TRBV12-4 and J is TRBJ2-2; unclear D gene. Trimming stripped 3 bases from V and 5 bases from J, with 13 bases between. The length of the CDR3 is 15 residues.

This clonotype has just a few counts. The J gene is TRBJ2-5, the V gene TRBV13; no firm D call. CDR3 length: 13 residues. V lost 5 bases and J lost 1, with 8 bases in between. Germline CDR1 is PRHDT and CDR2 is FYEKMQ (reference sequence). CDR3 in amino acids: CASSPKSQETQYF. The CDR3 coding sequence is TGTGCCAGCAGCCCGAAGTCCCAAGAGACCCAGTACTTC.

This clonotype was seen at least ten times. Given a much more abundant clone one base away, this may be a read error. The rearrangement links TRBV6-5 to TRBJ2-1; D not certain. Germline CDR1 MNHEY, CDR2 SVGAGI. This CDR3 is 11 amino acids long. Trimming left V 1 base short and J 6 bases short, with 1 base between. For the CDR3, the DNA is TGTGCCAGCAGTTACTTCAATGAGCAGTTCTTC. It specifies CASSYFNEQFF.

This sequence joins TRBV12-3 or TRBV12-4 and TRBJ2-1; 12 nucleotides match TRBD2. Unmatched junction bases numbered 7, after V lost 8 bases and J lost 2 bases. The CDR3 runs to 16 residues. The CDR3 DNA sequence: TGTGCCAGCGGGGCCCTAGCGGGAGGGCCCTACAATGAGCAGTTCTTC. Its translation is CASGALAGGPYNEQFF.

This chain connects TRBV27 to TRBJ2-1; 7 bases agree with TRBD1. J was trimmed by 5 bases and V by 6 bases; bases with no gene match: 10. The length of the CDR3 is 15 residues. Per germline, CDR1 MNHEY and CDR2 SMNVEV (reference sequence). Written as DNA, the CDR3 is TGTGCCAGCAGCCGCCCAGGGGGATGGGACAATGAGCAGTTCTTC. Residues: CASSRPGGWDNEQFF.

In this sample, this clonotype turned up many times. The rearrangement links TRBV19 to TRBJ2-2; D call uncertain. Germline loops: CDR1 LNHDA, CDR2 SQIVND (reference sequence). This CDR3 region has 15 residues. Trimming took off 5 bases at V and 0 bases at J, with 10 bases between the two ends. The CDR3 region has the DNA TGTGCCAGTAGTGGACGGAATGCGAACACCGGGGAGCTGTTTTTT. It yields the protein CASSGRNANTGELFF.

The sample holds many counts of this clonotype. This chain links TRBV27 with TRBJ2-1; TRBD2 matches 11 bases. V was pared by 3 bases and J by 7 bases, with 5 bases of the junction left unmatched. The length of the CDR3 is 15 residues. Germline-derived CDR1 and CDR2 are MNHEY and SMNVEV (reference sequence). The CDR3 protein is CASSFSSGGMNEQFF. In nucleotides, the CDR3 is TGTGCCAGCAGTTTTTCTAGCGGGGGGATGAATGAGCAGTTCTTC.

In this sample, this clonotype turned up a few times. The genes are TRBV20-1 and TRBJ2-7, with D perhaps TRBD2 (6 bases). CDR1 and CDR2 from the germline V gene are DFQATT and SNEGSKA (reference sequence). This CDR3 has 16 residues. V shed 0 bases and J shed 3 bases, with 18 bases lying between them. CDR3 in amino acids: CSARDEFGGNYYEQYF. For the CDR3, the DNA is TGCAGTGCTAGAGACGAGTTTGGAGGGAATTACTACGAGCAGTACTTC.

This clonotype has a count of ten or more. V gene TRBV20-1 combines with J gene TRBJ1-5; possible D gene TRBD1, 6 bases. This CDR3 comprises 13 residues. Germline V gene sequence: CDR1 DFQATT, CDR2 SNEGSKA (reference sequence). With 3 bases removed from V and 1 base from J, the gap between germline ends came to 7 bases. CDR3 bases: TGCAGTGCTAGTGACAGGAGCAATCAGCCCCAGCATTTT. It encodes CSASDRSNQPQHF.

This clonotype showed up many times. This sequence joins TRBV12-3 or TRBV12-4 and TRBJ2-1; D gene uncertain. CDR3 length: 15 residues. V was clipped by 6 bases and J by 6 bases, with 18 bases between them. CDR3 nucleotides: TGTGCCAGCAGAACACTCGCGCTAGGTGCCAATGAGCAGTTCTTC. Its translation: CASRTLALGANEQFF.

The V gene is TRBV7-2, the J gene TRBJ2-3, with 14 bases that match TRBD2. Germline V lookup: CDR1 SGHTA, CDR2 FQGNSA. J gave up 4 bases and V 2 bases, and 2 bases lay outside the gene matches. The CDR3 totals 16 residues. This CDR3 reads CASSLMTSGGADTQYF. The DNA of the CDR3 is TGTGCCAGCAGCTTAATGACTAGCGGGGGGGCAGATACGCAGTATTTT.

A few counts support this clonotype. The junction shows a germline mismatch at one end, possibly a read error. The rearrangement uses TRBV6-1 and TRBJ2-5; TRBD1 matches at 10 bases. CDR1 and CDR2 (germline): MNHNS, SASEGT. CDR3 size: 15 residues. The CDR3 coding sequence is TGTGCCAGCGGTGAGACAGGGGGCCTTTCAGAGACCCAGTACTTC. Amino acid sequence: CASGETGGLSETQYF.

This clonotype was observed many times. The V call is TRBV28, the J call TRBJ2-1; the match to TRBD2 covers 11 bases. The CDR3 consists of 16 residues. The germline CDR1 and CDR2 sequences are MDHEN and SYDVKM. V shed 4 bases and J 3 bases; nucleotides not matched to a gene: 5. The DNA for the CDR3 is TGTGCCAGCAGTTCCCGACTAGCGGGGAACTACAATGAGCAGTTCTTC. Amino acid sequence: CASSSRLAGNYNEQFF.